What follows are 18 T cell receptor beta chains derived from one specimen sequenced in a study of cytomegalovirus exposure and HLA in healthy donors. The PCR employed 60 Vbeta primers together with 13 Jbeta primers. This table comes from immunoSEQ multiplex PCR, and its TCRdb copy is limited to in-frame clones, with some not included. The sample lists about 150,000 clones; roughly 81% were seen once. Sequenced sample: PBMCs. The source of these receptors is a girl aged 5 to 17 in good health and CMV-seropositive.

V usage is TRBV6-5 and J usage is TRBJ2-5, with 8 nucleotides matching TRBD1. Germline lookup yields CDR1 MNHEY and CDR2 SVGAGI. This CDR3 has 15 amino acids. V shed 6 bases and J 4 bases; nucleotides not matched to a gene: 10. CDR3 region: CASRGDRSPLETQYF. Written as DNA, the CDR3 is TGTGCCAGCAGAGGGGACAGGTCCCCATTAGAGACCCAGTACTTC.

V usage is TRBV15 and J usage is TRBJ1-5; 7 bases map to TRBD1. Germline values: CDR1 LNHNV, CDR2 YYDKDF (reference sequence). Trimming at V came to 1 base and at J to 7 bases, leaving 7 bases not matched to a gene. The CDR3 runs to 15 residues. This CDR3 is CATSRALDRVQPQHF. DNA of the CDR3: TGTGCCACCAGCAGAGCCCTCGACAGGGTACAGCCCCAGCATTTT.

J is TRBJ2-5 and V is TRBV9; 7 positions match TRBD1. From germline, CDR1 is SGDLS and CDR2 YYNGEE. The trim removed 4 bases at V and 5 bases at J, leaving 8 bases unmatched. The CDR3 is 14 amino acids. CDR3 sequence: CASSSSGGRETQYF. Written as DNA, the CDR3 is TGTGCCAGCAGCTCCTCAGGGGGTAGGGAGACCCAGTACTTC.

V usage is TRBV27 and J usage is TRBJ1-1; TRBD1 might be the D (6 bases). V lost 2 bases, J lost 0 bases, and 22 bases lay in between. The CDR3 loop spans 19 amino acids. Germline V gene sequence: CDR1 MNHEY, CDR2 SMNVEV (reference sequence). CDR3 bases: TGTGCCAGCAGTTTAATGTTCTCCGGACAGACAGACATGAACACTGAAGCTTTCTTT. This gives the protein CASSLMFSGQTDMNTEAFF.

The rearrangement links TRBV11-3 to TRBJ1-1; no clear D gene. Trimming removed 1 base at V and 4 bases at J, with 16 bases between. This CDR3 is built from 16 residues. Germline CDR1 is SGHNT and CDR2 is YENEEA. The CDR3 sequence: CASSLGGGSKVTEAFF. DNA for the CDR3: TGTGCCAGCAGCTTAGGAGGCGGGTCCAAGGTCACTGAAGCTTTCTTT.

This chain joins TRBV11-3 and TRBJ1-2, with 8 bases matching TRBD1. The CDR3 sequence is 16 residues long. V trimming: 4 bases; J trimming: 4 bases; junction bases outside the gene matches: 11. Germline V gene lookup returns CDR1 SGHNT and CDR2 YENEEA. The CDR3 sequence: CASSSTGQGALYGYTF. CDR3 DNA: TGTGCCAGCAGCTCCACGGGGCAGGGGGCTCTCTATGGCTACACCTTC.

CDR3 sequence reads: CASSTTAQETQYF. CDR3 DNA: TGTGCCAGTAGTACGACAGCCCAGGAGACCCAGTACTTC. The chain combines TRBV19 with TRBJ2-5; D may be TRBD1 (5 bases). Germline CDR1 LNHDA, CDR2 SQIVND (reference sequence). The length of the CDR3 is 13 residues. V lost 4 bases to trimming and J lost 5 bases, with 11 bases between them.

CDR3 nucleotide sequence: TGTGCCAGCAGCGCTGCCCCGGGACAGGGGTTTGGCTACACCTTC. The encoded protein is CASSAAPGQGFGYTF. The J gene is TRBJ1-2, the V gene TRBV7-3, with 10 bases matching TRBD1. CDR1 is SGHTA and CDR2 is FQGTGA in the germline V gene. V was clipped by 5 bases and J by 7 bases; unmatched bases: 10. CDR3 length: 15 residues.

This chain joins TRBV30 and TRBJ1-5, with unresolved D. V was cut by 5 bases and J by 7 bases, with 12 bases left in between. In germline, CDR1 is GTSNPN, CDR2 SVGIG (reference sequence). This CDR3 has 12 residues. The CDR3 nucleotides are TGTGCCTGGGGACTGGGAGGACAGCCCCAGCATTTT. Translation: CAWGLGGQPQHF.

This clone appeared once. The V and J genes are TRBV5-1 and TRBJ1-4, with 9 bases lining up with TRBD1. V lost 2 bases and J lost 7; bases outside the gene matches: 3. There are 14 residues in the CDR3. Germline V lookup: CDR1 SGHRS, CDR2 YFSETQ. The CDR3 DNA sequence: TGCGCCAGCAGCTTTAGGACAGGGGTTGAAAAACTGTTTTTT. It is translated as CASSFRTGVEKLFF.

This chain uses TRBV19 with TRBJ1-6; 9 bases match TRBD1. The V and J ends lost 7 bases and 0 bases, in that order; junction bases with no gene match: 10. Looked up from germline, CDR1 is LNHDA and CDR2 is SQIVND (reference sequence). CDR3 length: 18 amino acids. CDR3 sequence reads: CASTGGQGFSSYNSPLHF. The CDR3 DNA sequence: TGTGCCAGTACCGGGGGACAGGGCTTCAGCTCCTATAATTCACCCCTCCACTTT.

The gene calls are TRBV7-9 and TRBJ1-2; tentative D call: TRBD1 (5 bases). Trimming stripped 1 base from V and 2 bases from J, with 11 bases between. Germline V gives CDR1 SEHNR, CDR2 FQNEAQ (reference sequence). There are 15 residues in the CDR3. The CDR3 DNA reads as TGTGCCAGCAGCTTAGTGGCAGGGAGGAACTATGGCTACACCTTC. Protein product: CASSLVAGRNYGYTF.

The chain is built from TRBV28 and TRBJ1-2; 9 nucleotides match TRBD1. The germline gives CDR1 MDHEN, CDR2 SYDVKM. Trimming cost V 6 bases and J 3 bases; bases outside gene matches: 5. The CDR3 is 14 amino acids. The CDR3 sequence is CASSTGGLDYGYTF. In DNA form, the CDR3 reads TGTGCCAGCAGCACAGGGGGCTTGGACTATGGCTACACCTTC.

V gene TRBV5-4 combines with J gene TRBJ1-1, with TRBD1 identical over 7 bases. CDR1 and CDR2 from the germline V gene are SGHNT and YYREEE (reference sequence). The trim removed 2 bases at V and 7 bases at J, leaving 2 bases unmatched. This CDR3 is 12 amino acids long. CDR3 loop: CASSLGTDEAFF. CDR3 in DNA: TGTGCCAGCAGCTTAGGGACAGATGAAGCTTTCTTT. Supplemented by reference TRBV5-4 and TRBJ1-1, the full variable domain reads ETGVTQSPTHLIKTRGQQVTLRCSSQSGHNTVSWYQQALGQGPQFIFQYYREEENGRGNFPPRFSGLQFPNYSSELNVNALELDDSALYLCASSLGTDEAFFGQGTRLTVV.

V and J are TRBV7-9 and TRBJ1-2, with 8 bases matching TRBD1. V shed 3 bases, J shed 7 bases, and the junction held 10 bases outside the gene matches. The CDR3 is made up of 15 amino acids. Germline V gene sequence: CDR1 SEHNR, CDR2 FQNEAQ (reference sequence). This CDR3 reads CASSFPLGQERGYTF. CDR3 sequence (DNA): TGTGCCAGCAGCTTCCCGCTGGGACAGGAACGTGGCTACACCTTC.

J is TRBJ2-1 and V is TRBV19, with TRBD2 identical over 9 bases. The CDR3 covers 15 residues. Losses at the gene ends were 5 bases for V and 2 bases for J; bases not matched to a gene: 4. The germline gives CDR1 LNHDA, CDR2 SQIVND (reference sequence). CDR3 coding DNA: TGTGCCAGTAGTGCAGGGACTAGCCCCTACAATGAGCAGTTCTTC. Its translation: CASSAGTSPYNEQFF.

The chain combines TRBV30 with TRBJ2-2; 8 bases are shared with TRBD2. This CDR3 has 14 amino acids. Germline V gene data show CDR1 as GTSNPN and CDR2 as SVGIG (reference sequence). The junction had 5 bases not matched to a gene; V was cut back by 5 bases and J by 3 bases. The CDR3 coding sequence is TGTGCCTGGTCTAGCGGGTTCCACACCGGGGAGCTGTTTTTT. Amino acid sequence: CAWSSGFHTGELFF.

The CDR3 DNA is TGTGCCAGCAGTGAACTAGCGGGCGCTGAGACCCAGTACTTC. Amino acids: CASSELAGAETQYF. This chain joins TRBV2 and TRBJ2-5; 8 bases agree with TRBD2. This CDR3 has 14 residues. V dropped 2 bases and J dropped 5; count of bases not matched to a gene: 4. Per the germline V gene, CDR1 is SNHLY and CDR2 is FYNNEI.